This T cell receptor beta chain was documented in a study of CD8+ T cells in alopecia areata. The germline gives CDR1 SQVTM, CDR2 ANQGSEA. The junction had 16 bases not matched to a gene; V was cut back by 5 bases and J by 9 bases. The CDR3 covers 14 residues. RNA was isolated and reverse transcribed to cDNA, the sequencing template. The table came from immunoSEQ multiplex PCR; TCRdb's copy has only in-frame clones and leaves some out. The sample yields some 130,000 clones, 53% seen once. The treatment denotes: oral pan-JAK inhibitor, 5-10 mg twice daily. This clonotype was obtained from a human donor with alopecia areata. The input for sequencing was CD4+ T cells sorted from blood, taken at week 4, from a patient treated with tofacitinib. This chain links TRBV29-1 with TRBJ2-7, with 7 bases that match TRBD1. For the CDR3, the DNA is TGCAGCGTTAATCCGGGACAGAAGGGTCACGGGCAGTACTTC. It codes for CSVNPGQKGHGQYF.